This T cell receptor beta chain was captured by sequencing in a study of T-cell reconstitution after alpha-beta-depleted transplantation in children. Regarding the study as a whole: Reported findings indicate that, about two months after transplant, alpha-beta T cells came from several hundred expanded clones, which were derived from non-depleted graft cells. There were some patients whose high TCRbeta diversity at day 60 came from surviving recipient T cells and thymic progenitors. T-cell counts and diversity at one year following transplant were attributed mainly to newly produced T cells.

CDR3 length equals 16 residues. The germline V gene has CDR1 SQVTM and CDR2 ANQGSEA. V dropped 3 bases and J dropped 2 bases, with 18 bases sitting between them. Many counts were recorded for this clonotype. Antigen: not known. Researchers prepared the TCRbeta library using unique molecular identifiers, the study reports. TCRdb fed the PCR reads into MiXCR, producing one record per CDR3 protein. The sample contains just over 200,000 distinct CDR3 sequences, about 8.2% of which appear only once. The material sequenced was PBMCs, mostly from graft donor cells, taken 360 days after TCRalphabeta/CD19-depleted stem cell transplant. This chain uses TRBV29-1 with TRBJ2-3, with D possibly being TRBD1 (7 bases). The TCR was taken from a male patient between 2 and 10 years old who had a stem cell transplant for acute myeloid leukemia, so the T cells may come from the graft donor. CDR3 sequence reads: CSVEGGPGQPTDTQYF. The CDR3 DNA reads TGCAGCGTTGAGGGGGGACCGGGACAGCCCACAGATACGCAGTATTTT.